Here is one T cell receptor beta chain with its context. There is no known antigen for this receptor. Base qualities are not recorded, but no much larger clone differs from it by a single base. The sample belongs to a study (dated by TCRdb to the mid-2010s). Study-level background: The origins of HIV persistence were investigated in individuals who naturally controlled HIV infection.

Looking up the germline V gene (reference sequence) yields CDR1 MNHNY and CDR2 SVGAGI. V is shortened by 7 bases, J by 6 bases, and the region joining them spans 9 bases. The CDR3 runs 11 amino acids, cysteine and phenylalanine included. Kept here is only the CDR3 DNA, which spans 33 bases and is read in frame from base 1. Library construction relied on 5' RACE. This sample was sequenced with an Illumina HiSeq 2000. The public reads were quality trimmed at Q25 with fastp and then assembled into clones with MiXCR by TCRdb, keeping productive beta chains. For every CDR3 protein sequence, its rows merge into one entry that carries the most common genes and DNA. This sample lists almost 3,000 distinct CDR3 sequences; around 6.5% were detected once. In total, the top ten clones hold 6.5% of the sample.

The chain joins TRBV6-6 to TRBJ1-1, and the D gene may be TRBD1, 5 bases matching. Sample: total memory T cells from blood PBMCs. The cell subset or site tag for this specimen amounts to: transitional memory CD4+ T cells. This TCR was sampled from a female donor with HIV. CDR3 region: CASTGGAEAFF. The bases read TGTGCCAGCACGGGGGGGGCTGAAGCTTTCTTT.